This T cell receptor beta chain was identified during a study of shared clonotypes between healthy human individuals (TCRdb year 2020). The study in broad terms: The cohort included a few men and a couple of women between 18 and 49 years of age. Per donor, three plates each were used for CD4 naive and CD4 memory, two for CD8 naive, and one for CD8 memory. To estimate repertoire size and how much clonotype sharing occurs between individuals, the study deeply sequenced the blood TCR repertoires of roughly 5 healthy adults. To increase sequencing depth and limit assay-specific biases, TCR repertoire library preparation and sequencing were carried out by different laboratories using diverse techniques. Each donor's leukapheresis produced roughly between roughly 0.85 and 9.5 billion PBMCs.

The study at large found these results: Sampling was restricted to blood, and TCR repertoires in tissue are likely to differ from TCR repertoires in blood. Estimated clonotype richness was generally larger for naive than for memory subsets. Sharing across a few donors was observed for around 5% of naive CD4, over 3% of naive CD8, 2.3% of memory CD4, and around 0.4% of memory CD8 clonotypes. Pairwise subsampling led to the expectation that sequencing depth would affect the degree of clonotype sharing among donors. Rarefaction of sorted-subset datasets indicated incomplete sequencing despite the large sequencing depth. Because the study included a small number of donors, the genetic and exposure-history diversity represented was limited. Clonotypes shared by all four sorted-subset donors showed higher generation probabilities than non-shared clonotypes.

For the CD8 naive samples, CD45RO-negative cells were positively selected for CCR7, yielding a CD45RA+CCR7+ population from which TemRA cells were excluded. Donors were healthy HIV-negative adults with no recently reported acute infections or vaccinations. Every donor was a Caucasian adult living in Nashville, Tennessee, USA. Blood was obtained by leukapheresis, after which PBMCs were separated by Ficoll-Histopaque density gradient centrifugation and cryopreserved in liquid nitrogen vapor phase. Purity and quantity of every magnetically sorted T cell population were checked by analytical flow cytometry. From each sorted fraction, genomic DNA was isolated and quantified by UV absorbance on a Nanodrop 2000c. The CDR1 and CDR2 encoded by the germline V gene (reference sequence) are LNHDA and SQIVND. The CDR3 holds 15 amino acids from the cysteine to the phenylalanine. The only DNA kept is the CDR3, 45 bases in frame from the first base. V sheds 3 bases and J sheds 2 bases, leaving 13 bases between their ends.

Using the deep immunoSEQ assay, TCR CDR3 regions were amplified from genomic DNA by multiplex PCR. Extracted genomic DNA from each cell subset was distributed evenly across all wells of several immunoSEQ 96-well plates, and each plate was treated as a replicate. Each replicate PCR for sorted subsets received roughly 200 ng genomic DNA, equal to tens of thousands of T cell genomes. Purified libraries were quantified with a Qubit 3.0 fluorometer, sized on a Bioanalyzer 2100, and re-quantified with the KAPA Library Quantification kit. Every immunoSEQ 96-well plate was sequenced on a separate single-read 150-cycle Illumina NextSeq 550 flow cell. In the authors' own workflow: Because the immunoSEQ output held only junctional sequences and lacked quality scores, the filtering could not match the filtering applied to full-length reads. Sequences were annotated with PyIR, a Python wrapper for IgBLAST v1.9, using IMGT germline references to assign V/J genes and CDR3. Reads were filtered out if the reads had weak V/J assignments (E-value above 1e-6), no CDR3, stop codons, out-of-frame junctions, or ambiguous translated residues. V3J clonotypes were defined as sequences sharing the same inferred V gene, J gene, and CDR3 amino acid sequence. Percentage overlap between repertoires was calculated by dividing the number of shared unique clonotypes by the size of the smaller repertoire. Repertoire richness was assessed with RTK rarefaction, the Chao1 estimator, and Recon v2.1 estimates of unobserved clonotypes. For all TCRbeta clonotypes obtained by the gDNA method from a few donors, generation probabilities were computed with OLGA. The clones in this table, taken by TCRdb from immuneACCESS, are in-frame only. Not every clone is retained; where verified, under half of the shortfall comes from an unresolved V gene, and the cause of the rest is unknown. The V and J calls and clone size were taken over from that table, and D and trimming were inferred from the DNA. Present in this sample are about 820,000 clones, more than 85% of which were seen just once. Approximately 25% of the sample is in the top ten clones.

Details on this clone: Its target antigen remains unknown. No clone much larger than this one lies a single base away; base qualities are absent.

What was sequenced was naive CD8+ T cells sorted from blood. The sample's cell subset or site label, in plain terms: CD45RA+CCR7+. The chain joins TRBV19 to TRBJ1-2; TRBD1 could be the D gene, as 6 bases match. The receptor's source is a man aged 30 to 45 in good health. The CDR3 region reads CASSIREQGNYGYTF. The nucleotide sequence is given as TGTGCCAGTAGTATCCGAGAACAGGGCAACTATGGCTACACCTTC.